This TCR beta chain derives from a study of breast tumors, draining lymph nodes, adjacent tissues. This clonotype was detected ten times or more. TCRdb re-analysed the multiplex PCR reads in MiXCR, keeping a single row per CDR3 protein. The table has approximately 300,000 distinct CDR3 sequences, around 31% seen once. Samples came from axillary lymph nodes draining the breast cancer. The CDR3 spans 14 residues. With 4 bases removed from V and 7 bases from J, the gap between germline ends came to 14 bases. Germline loops: CDR1 SGHKS, CDR2 YYEKEE (reference sequence). Sequenced material: axillary lymph node tissue. The gene calls are TRBV5-5 and TRBJ1-4, with D perhaps matching TRBD1 (6 bases). This clonotype was sampled from a female donor with breast cancer. Some clones in this sample may be carry-over from other donors' samples. The CDR3 DNA follows: TGTGCCAGCAGCCAGGGGAGAGGAGGTGAAAAACTGTTTTTT. Translated: CASSQGRGGEKLFF.